What follows are 10 T cell receptor beta chains derived from one specimen sequenced in a study of neurological immune-mediated disorders. TCRdb redid the calling of the 5' RACE reads with MiXCR, one entry per CDR3 protein. The profile shows around 25,000 distinct CDR3 sequences, about 12% of them singletons. The specimen was PBMCs. All receptors derive from a woman aged 60-75 years with HTLV-1-associated myelopathy (HAM/TSP).

This clonotype was counted only a few times. The chain carries TRBV20-1 and TRBJ2-6; 7 bases are shared with TRBD2. This CDR3 has 16 residues. V gave up 1 base and J gave up 4 bases; unmatched junction bases: 7. Germline values: CDR1 DFQATT, CDR2 SNEGSKA (reference sequence). The CDR3 spells CSARGGRASGANVLTF. CDR3 bases: TGCAGTGCTAGAGGGGGGAGGGCATCGGGGGCCAACGTCCTGACTTTC.

Ten or more counts support this clonotype. V and J are TRBV20-1 and TRBJ2-7; 9 nucleotides line up with TRBD1. The germline V gene has CDR1 DFQATT and CDR2 SNEGSKA (reference sequence). Unmatched junction bases numbered 8, after V lost 6 bases and J lost 2 bases. The CDR3 is made up of 14 amino acids. As DNA, the CDR3 is TGCAGTGCCCAGCCGGGACAGGGCACCTACGAGCAGTACTTC. It encodes CSAQPGQGTYEQYF.

This clonotype was counted many times. The gene calls are TRBV10-3 and TRBJ2-7; 8 bases are a match to TRBD1. The CDR3 consists of 15 residues. J was trimmed by 3 bases and V by 7 bases; bases with no gene match: 11. CDR1 ENHRY and CDR2 SYGVKD come from the germline V gene. CDR3 in amino acids: CAIKDRATGVYEQYF. In DNA, the CDR3 is TGTGCCATCAAGGACAGGGCCACGGGGGTCTACGAGCAGTACTTC.

Within the sample, this clonotype is medium-sized. The chain couples TRBV20-1 to TRBJ2-1; TRBD2 aligns across 8 bases. This CDR3 spans 14 amino acids. Trimming removed 4 bases from V and 10 bases from J; junction bases left unmatched: 12. Per the germline V gene, CDR1 is DFQATT and CDR2 is SNEGSKA (reference sequence). The CDR3 region is CSAISPGTRDEQFF. The CDR3, as DNA: TGCAGTGCTATTTCACCCGGGACTAGAGACGAGCAGTTCTTC.

Judged by abundance, this clonotype is medium-sized. The genes are TRBV12-3 or TRBV12-4 and TRBJ2-2, with TRBD1 matching 10 bases. V lost 5 bases, J lost 6 bases, and 6 bases stayed unmatched. CDR3 length equals 15 residues. The CDR3 here is CASSTGQGKAGELFF. The CDR3 nucleotides are TGTGCCAGCAGTACGGGACAGGGGAAAGCCGGGGAGCTGTTTTTT.

There are many counts of this clonotype. The chain recombines TRBV5-1 with TRBJ1-1; no definite D call. Trimming shortened V by 4 bases and J by 4 bases, and 14 bases separated the two germline ends. The germline gives CDR1 SGHRS, CDR2 YFSETQ. The CDR3 sequence is 14 residues long. This CDR3 reads CASSPRSIGTEAFF. CDR3 nucleotide sequence: TGCGCCAGCAGCCCGAGAAGTATAGGCACTGAAGCTTTCTTT.

There are many counts of this clonotype. This chain joins TRBV20-1 and TRBJ1-2; possibly TRBD1 for D (5 bases). Trimming pared 3 bases from V and 3 bases from J, leaving 14 bases between. The CDR3 extends over 14 amino acids. The germline gives CDR1 DFQATT, CDR2 SNEGSKA (reference sequence). CDR3 region: CSARHDRVDYGYTF. CDR3 sequence (DNA): TGCAGTGCTAGGCATGACAGAGTCGACTATGGCTACACCTTC.

This clonotype was recorded at least ten times. The chain links TRBV3-1 to TRBJ2-7; D is perhaps TRBD2 (6 bases). CDR1 and CDR2 (germline): LGHDT, YNNKEL (reference sequence). V dropped 2 bases and J dropped 4 bases, with 15 bases sitting between them. This CDR3 comprises 15 residues. The CDR3 loop is CASSQRGAGSYEQYF. The DNA for the CDR3 is TGTGCCAGCAGCCAACGCGGGGCCGGAAGTTACGAGCAGTACTTC.

This clonotype has more than one count but fewer than ten. In nucleotides, the CDR3 is TGTGCCAGCAGCTTAAATACAGGGAGTTACACCGGGGAGCTGTTTTTT. As protein: CASSLNTGSYTGELFF. The chain combines TRBV13 with TRBJ2-2, with D possibly matching TRBD1 (6 bases). Germline V gives CDR1 PRHDT, CDR2 FYEKMQ (reference sequence). Trimming took off 2 bases at V and 3 bases at J, with 13 bases between the two ends. The CDR3 loop spans 16 amino acids.

This clonotype was detected a few times. This chain links TRBV19 with TRBJ2-7; 9 bases agree with TRBD1. Germline loops: CDR1 LNHDA, CDR2 SQIVND (reference sequence). The CDR3 has 15 amino acids. With 5 bases clipped from V and 2 bases from J, the junction kept 7 bases outside the gene matches. The CDR3 DNA is TGTGCCAGTAGTGACCGGGACAGGGACCCCTACGAGCAGTACTTC. Its translation: CASSDRDRDPYEQYF.